The entry below gives a single TCR beta chain sequence along with its context. The target antigen is unknown. V gave up 2 bases and J gave up 10 bases, with 11 bases separating them. Germline values: CDR1 SNHLY, CDR2 FYNNEI. The CDR3 is 12 residues long. TCRdb analysed the 5' RACE reads with MiXCR anew, one entry per CDR3 protein. In the table there are 90,000 to 120,000 distinct CDR3 sequences, over 13% of which are singletons. The source of the sample is a study of T-cell memory formation after mild COVID-19. In the study overall: The study found TCR clusters largely donor specific. Study findings and constraints: Among clones peaking at day 37 in the second wave, SARS-CoV-2 specificity remained unconfirmed.

Sequenced: PBMCs or a T cell subset sorted from them (not recorded which). The source is a young man who had mild COVID-19 (a few samples of this study predate the infection). Cell type and time point are not known. J is TRBJ1-1 and V is TRBV2; D may be TRBD1 (5 bases). The DNA for the CDR3 is TGTGCCAGCAGTGAACTTACCCAGGGAGCTTTCTTT. Translated, it gives CASSELTQGAFF. The whole variable domain, remainder taken from reference TRBV2 and TRBJ1-1, is EPEVTQTPSHQVTQMGQEVILRCVPISNHLYFYWYRQILGQKVEFLVSFYNNEISEKSEIFDDQFSVERPDGSNFTLKIRSTKLEDSAMYFCASSELTQGAFFGQGTRLTVV.